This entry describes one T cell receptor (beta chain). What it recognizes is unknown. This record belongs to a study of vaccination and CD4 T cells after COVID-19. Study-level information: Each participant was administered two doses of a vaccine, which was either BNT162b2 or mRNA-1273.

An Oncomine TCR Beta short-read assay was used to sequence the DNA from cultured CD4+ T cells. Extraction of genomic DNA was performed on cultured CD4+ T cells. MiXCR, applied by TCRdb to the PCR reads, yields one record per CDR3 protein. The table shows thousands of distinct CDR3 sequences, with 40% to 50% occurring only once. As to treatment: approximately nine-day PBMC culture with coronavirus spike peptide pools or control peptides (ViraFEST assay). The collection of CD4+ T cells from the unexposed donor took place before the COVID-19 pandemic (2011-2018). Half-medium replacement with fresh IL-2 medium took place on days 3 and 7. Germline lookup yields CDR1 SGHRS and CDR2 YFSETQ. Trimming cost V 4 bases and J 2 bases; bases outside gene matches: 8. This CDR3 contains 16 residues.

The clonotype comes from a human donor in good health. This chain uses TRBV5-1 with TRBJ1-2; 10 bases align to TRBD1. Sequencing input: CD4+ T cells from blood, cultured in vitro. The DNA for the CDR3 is TGCGCCAGCAGCGACGGGACAGGGGTTAGGAACTATGGCTACACCTTC. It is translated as CASSDGTGVRNYGYTF.